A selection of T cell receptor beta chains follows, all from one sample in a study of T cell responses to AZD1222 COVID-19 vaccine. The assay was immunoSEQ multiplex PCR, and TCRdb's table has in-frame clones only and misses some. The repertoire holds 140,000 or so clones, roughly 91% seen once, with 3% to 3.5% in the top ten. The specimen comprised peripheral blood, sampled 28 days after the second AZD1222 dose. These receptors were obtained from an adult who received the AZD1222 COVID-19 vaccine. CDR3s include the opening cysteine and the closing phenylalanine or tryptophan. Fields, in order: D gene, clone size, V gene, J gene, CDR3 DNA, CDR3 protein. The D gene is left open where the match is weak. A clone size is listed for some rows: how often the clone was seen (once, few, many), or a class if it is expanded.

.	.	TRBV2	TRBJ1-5	TGTGCCAGCGACGCGGGTTATAGCAATCAGCCCCAGCATTTT	CASDAGYSNQPQHF
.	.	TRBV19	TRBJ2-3	TGTGCCAGTAGTATACTACTCACAGATACGCAGTATTTT	CASSILLTDTQYF
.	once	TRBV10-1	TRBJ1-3	TGCGCCAGCATGTGTGCGGGACACTCTGGAAACACCATATATTTT	CASMCAGHSGNTIYF
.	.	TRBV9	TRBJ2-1	TGTGCCAGCAGCCTAGGGGATGAGCAGTTCTTC	CASSLGDEQFF
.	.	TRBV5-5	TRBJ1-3	TGTGCCAGCAGCTTGGGGGAAAGCTCTGGAAACACCATATATTTT	CASSLGESSGNTIYF
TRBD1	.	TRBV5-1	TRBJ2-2	TGCGCCAGCAGCCCGAGGACAGGCACCGGGGAGCTGTTTTTT	CASSPRTGTGELFF
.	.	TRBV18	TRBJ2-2	TGTGCCAGCTCGGGTGAAGCAGGGTCGGTCGGGGAGCTGTTTTTT	CASSGEAGSVGELFF
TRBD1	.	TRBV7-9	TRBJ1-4	TGTGCCAGCAGTTTCGCACAGGGGGAAGAAAAACTGTTTTTT	CASSFAQGEEKLFF
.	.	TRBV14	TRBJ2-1	TGTGCCAGCCACCATCAGGCGGCGGGATTGCAGTTCTTC	CASHHQAAGLQFF
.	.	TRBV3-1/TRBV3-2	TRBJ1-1	TGTGCCAGCAGAAACACGAACACTGAAGCTTTCTTT	CASRNTNTEAFF
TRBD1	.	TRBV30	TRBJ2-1	TGTGCCTGGAGGACAGGGGGCGGGGAGCAGTTCTTC	CAWRTGGGEQFF
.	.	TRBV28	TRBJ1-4	TGTGCCAGCAGAACCAGCAGGGGACCGAATGAAAAACTGTTTTTT	CASRTSRGPNEKLFF
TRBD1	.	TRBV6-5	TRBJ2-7	TGTGCCACGTATACCGGGACAGGGTTTCACGAGCAGTACTTC	CATYTGTGFHEQYF
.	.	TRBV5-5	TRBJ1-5	TGTGCCAGCAGACTTTCGGTGGTCTTTGATCAGCCCCAGCATTTT	CASRLSVVFDQPQHF
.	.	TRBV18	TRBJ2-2	TGTGCCAGCTCGTCTCAGGGTACCGGGGAGCTGTTTTTT	CASSSQGTGELFF
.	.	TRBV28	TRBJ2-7	TGTGCCAGCAGTCCTACAGGGTTAAGCTACGAGCAGTACTTC	CASSPTGLSYEQYF
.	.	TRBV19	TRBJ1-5	TGTGCCAGTAGTGTCAGGACGGCCTATAGCAATCAGCCCCAGCATTTT	CASSVRTAYSNQPQHF
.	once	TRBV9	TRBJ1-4	TGTGCCAGCAGCGGTCAGGGCCCTAATGAAAAACTGTTTTTT	CASSGQGPNEKLFF
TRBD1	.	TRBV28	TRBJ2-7	TGTGCCAGCAGTGCCGGGACAGGAAACTACGAGCAGTACTTC	CASSAGTGNYEQYF
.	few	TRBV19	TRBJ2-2	TGTGCTCCCGTACCCGAGGGGAGGCGGGCCGGGGAGCTGTTTTTT	CAPVPEGRRAGELFF
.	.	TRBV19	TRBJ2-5	TGTGCCAGTACCCATCGGTTGGCGGGGAGTGAAGAGACCCAGTACTTC	CASTHRLAGSEETQYF
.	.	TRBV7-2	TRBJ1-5	TGTGCCAGCAGTTCTCCTCTGGGGAGCAATCAGCCCCAGCATTTT	CASSSPLGSNQPQHF
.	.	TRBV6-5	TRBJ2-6	TGTGCCAGCAGTTCTACTGCCTCTGGGGCCAACGTCCTGACTTTC	CASSSTASGANVLTF
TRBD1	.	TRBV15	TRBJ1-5	TGTGCCACCAGCAGAGTCAATCCGGGACAGGGAGGCCAGCCCCAGCATTTT	CATSRVNPGQGGQPQHF
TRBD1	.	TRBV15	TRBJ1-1	TGTGCCACCAGCAGTCAGGGGGAGGCTGAAGCTTTCTTT	CATSSQGEAEAFF
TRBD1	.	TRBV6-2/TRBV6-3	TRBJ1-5	TGTGCCAGCAGTTACAGTTCCGTTCAGGACAGGGGCCGTCAGCCCCAGCATTTT	CASSYSSVQDRGRQPQHF
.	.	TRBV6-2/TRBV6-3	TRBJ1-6	TGTGCCAGCAGTTCCGGACCCGAGGGCTCACCCCTCCACTTT	CASSSGPEGSPLHF
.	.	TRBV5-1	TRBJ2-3	TGCGCCAGCAGCTTGGGTATCAGGGCAGATACGCAGTATTTT	CASSLGIRADTQYF
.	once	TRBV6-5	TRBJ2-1	TGTGCCAGCTGCACAGGCTCCTACAATGAGCAGTTCTTC	CASCTGSYNEQFF
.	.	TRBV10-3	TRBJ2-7	TGTGCCATCAGTGCCGGACAGTCGCGCGAGCAGTACTTC	CAISAGQSREQYF
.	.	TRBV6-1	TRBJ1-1	TGTGCCAGCAGTGAAGCGCGGCTGAGGGATAGAGTGAACACTGAAGCTTTCTTT	CASSEARLRDRVNTEAFF
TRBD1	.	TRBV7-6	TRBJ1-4	TGTGCCAGCAGCGCCTTCCCCGGGACAGAGGAAAAACTGTTTTTT	CASSAFPGTEEKLFF